One and the same sample provided the 21 T cell receptor beta chains below, sequenced in a study of T cells in localized non-small cell lung cancer. The table came from immunoSEQ multiplex PCR; TCRdb's copy has only in-frame clones and leaves some out. The sample records approximately 47,000 clones, about 85% being singletons. The input for sequencing was PBMCs, taken before any cancer treatment. The receptor source for this set is a man aged 40 to 75 with stage II lung adenocarcinoma.

This clone appeared once. The CDR3 spells CASMGGGSHYNEQFF. The CDR3 region has the DNA TGTGCCAGTATGGGCGGGGGGTCCCATTACAATGAGCAGTTCTTC. This rearrangement joins TRBV19 to TRBJ2-1, with TRBD2 matching over 8 bases. This CDR3 has 15 amino acids. CDR1 and CDR2 (germline): LNHDA, SQIVND (reference sequence). V lost 7 bases to trimming and J lost 4 bases; unmatched junction nucleotides: 9.

The V and J genes are TRBV6-5 and TRBJ1-3; D remains ambiguous. Germline values: CDR1 MNHEY, CDR2 SVGAGI. The CDR3 contains 11 residues. Trimming removed 6 bases at V and 5 bases at J, with 5 bases between. The CDR3 region has the DNA TGTGCCAGCAGCCTCCGAAACACCATATATTTT. It codes for CASSLRNTIYF.

The genes are TRBV19 and TRBJ1-3; a possible D gene is TRBD1 (5 bases). CDR1 LNHDA and CDR2 SQIVND come from the germline V gene (reference sequence). The CDR3 runs to 14 residues. Trimming took off 1 base at V and 2 bases at J, with 6 bases between the two ends. The CDR3 sequence: CASSIAGPGNTIYF. The CDR3 nucleotides are TGTGCCAGTAGTATAGCAGGGCCTGGAAACACCATATATTTT.

This clone was seen more than once but under ten times. This rearrangement joins TRBV7-6 to TRBJ2-5, with D perhaps given as TRBD1 or TRBD2 (6 bases each). The CDR3 totals 14 residues. CDR1 is SGHVS, CDR2 FNYEAQ, per germline. Trimming took 2 bases from V and 6 from J, leaving 13 bases between them. This CDR3 is CASSLTGAGQTQYF. The DNA of the CDR3 is TGTGCCAGCAGCTTAACGGGGGCCGGACAGACCCAGTACTTC.

This clone was recorded only once. V usage is TRBV10-3 and J usage is TRBJ2-1, with 7 bases identical to TRBD2. The germline gives CDR1 ENHRY, CDR2 SYGVKD. V was pared by 1 base and J by 3 bases, with 6 bases of the junction left unmatched. There are 16 residues in the CDR3. CDR3 bases: TGTGCCATCAGTGAGTTCCCCGGGACTAACTACAATGAGCAGTTCTTC. Protein sequence: CAISEFPGTNYNEQFF.

The chain couples TRBV5-4 to TRBJ2-2; D is possibly TRBD1 (6 bases). V shed 6 bases and J shed 4 bases, with 22 bases lying between them. Germline assignment: CDR1 SGHNT and CDR2 YYREEE (reference sequence). The CDR3 runs to 17 residues. The CDR3 nucleotides read TGTGCCAGCAACAGGGCGCGCGGAGATACTAGCACCGGGGAGCTGTTTTTT. Translated, it gives CASNRARGDTSTGELFF.

This clone was detected only once. This chain links TRBV6-5 with TRBJ1-4, with 8 nucleotides matching TRBD1. V lost 6 bases to trimming and J lost 6 bases; unmatched junction nucleotides: 6. The germline gives CDR1 MNHEY, CDR2 SVGAGI. The CDR3 has 14 residues. The CDR3 region is CASSLDRGDEKLFF. The CDR3, as DNA: TGTGCCAGCAGCCTCGACAGGGGCGATGAAAAACTGTTTTTT.

This chain uses TRBV2 with TRBJ2-7; TRBD1 might be the D (6 bases). Germline lookup yields CDR1 SNHLY and CDR2 FYNNEI. The V and J ends lost 3 bases and 0 bases respectively, with 9 bases between them. The CDR3 is made up of 14 amino acids. The CDR3 DNA sequence: TGTGCCAGCAGTGAGGACAGAAGCTCCTACGAGCAGTACTTC. Protein: CASSEDRSSYEQYF.

J is TRBJ2-7 and V is TRBV28; TRBD1 matches at 9 bases. The germline gives CDR1 MDHEN, CDR2 SYDVKM. The CDR3 totals 14 residues. V lost 5 bases, J lost 4 bases, and 6 bases stayed unmatched. The CDR3: CASSEGQGHYEQYV. The CDR3 coding sequence is TGTGCCAGCAGTGAGGGACAGGGACATTACGAGCAGTACGTC.

The chain couples TRBV28 to TRBJ1-1; 7 nucleotides line up with TRBD1. The germline gives CDR1 MDHEN, CDR2 SYDVKM. The junction had 4 bases not matched to a gene; V was cut back by 3 bases and J by 0 bases. The CDR3 contains 15 residues. CDR3: CASSFEGQLNTEAFF. The CDR3 bases are TGTGCCAGCAGTTTCGAGGGACAGCTGAACACTGAAGCTTTCTTT.

V usage is TRBV5-1 and J usage is TRBJ2-2; D may be TRBD1 or TRBD2 (6 bases each). The germline V and J ends were trimmed by 4 bases and 4 bases, with 14 bases remaining between them. Per germline, CDR1 SGHRS and CDR2 YFSETQ. This CDR3 is built from 15 residues. Written as DNA, the CDR3 is TGCGCCAGCAGCCTGATGGGGGGCGTCACCGGGGAGCTGTTTTTT. The encoded protein is CASSLMGGVTGELFF.

This chain connects TRBV10-1 to TRBJ1-2; D might be TRBD1 (5 bases). Per the germline V gene, CDR1 is WNHNN and CDR2 is SYGVQD (reference sequence). This CDR3 has 16 residues. V dropped 3 bases and J dropped 8 bases, with 22 bases sitting between them. CDR3 region: CASSETRDGGAEGYTF. In DNA form, the CDR3 reads TGCGCCAGCAGTGAAACCCGGGACGGAGGGGCGGAGGGCTACACCTTC.

The rearrangement uses TRBV28 and TRBJ2-2; D call uncertain. This CDR3 is 12 amino acids long. From germline, CDR1 is MDHEN and CDR2 SYDVKM. V was shortened by 5 bases and J by 7 bases, with 8 bases between the two germline ends. CDR3 loop: CASSGPGGELFF. The DNA for the CDR3 is TGTGCCAGCAGTGGGCCCGGCGGGGAGCTGTTTTTT.

The chain uses TRBV2 and TRBJ2-2; D possibly uses TRBD1 or TRBD2 (5 bases each). The germline V gene encodes CDR1 SNHLY and CDR2 FYNNEI. V was clipped by 6 bases and J by 8 bases, with 28 bases between them. This CDR3 spans 18 amino acids. The CDR3 spells CASSQRWMGDPFSGELFF. The CDR3 DNA sequence: TGTGCCAGCAGCCAAAGGTGGATGGGGGATCCCTTTTCTGGGGAGCTGTTTTTT.

The genes are TRBV5-4 and TRBJ1-2, with unresolved D. Germline assignment: CDR1 SGHNT and CDR2 YYREEE (reference sequence). The CDR3 is made up of 15 amino acids. Between the trimmed V and J ends, which lost 0 bases and 4 bases, there was a span of 13 bases. This CDR3 reads CASSLADSRAYGYTF. CDR3 DNA: TGTGCCAGCAGCTTGGCTGACTCTAGGGCCTATGGCTACACCTTC.

Only one count was recorded for this clone. V is TRBV2 and J is TRBJ2-3; D uncertain. CDR1 and CDR2 (germline): SNHLY, FYNNEI. This CDR3 comprises 13 residues. V was shortened by 6 bases and J by 2 bases, with 9 bases between the two germline ends. In DNA, the CDR3 is TGTGCCAGCAGCGTCGCCCTCACAGATACGCAGTATTTT. This translates into CASSVALTDTQYF.

This chain connects TRBV6-5 to TRBJ1-1; D is unresolved. V was shortened by 6 bases and J by 9 bases, with 17 bases between the two germline ends. The CDR3 is made up of 13 amino acids. Per the germline V gene, CDR1 is MNHEY and CDR2 is SVGAGI. The CDR3 DNA sequence: TGTGCCAGCAGCCGCCCTGGAGCGCACAAAGCTTTCTTT. It yields the protein CASSRPGAHKAFF.

The rearrangement joins TRBV7-8 to TRBJ2-6; possible D gene TRBD1, 5 bases. Germline CDR1 SGHVS, CDR2 FQNEAQ. CDR3 length equals 19 residues. The V end lost 5 bases, the J end lost 3 bases, and 23 bases lay between the germline ends. Written as DNA, the CDR3 is TGTGCCAGCAGCCCCTCCCCCAGGGCCAGTAAGGTTGGGGCCAACGTCCTGACTTTC. It is translated as CASSPSPRASKVGANVLTF.

This clone was seen a few times. For the CDR3, the DNA is TGTGCCAGCAGCTCCGCCCCGGGGGCGGGCCAGTACTTC. The encoded protein is CASSSAPGAGQYF. V usage is TRBV7-9 and J usage is TRBJ2-7, with D perhaps given as TRBD1 or TRBD2 (6 bases each). In germline, CDR1 is SEHNR, CDR2 FQNEAQ (reference sequence). Trimming took off 4 bases at V and 10 bases at J, with 17 bases between the two ends. The CDR3 runs 13 residues.

The chain joins TRBV5-4 to TRBJ2-3, with 7 bases aligning to TRBD2. Looked up from germline, CDR1 is SGHNT and CDR2 is YYREEE (reference sequence). Trimming took 0 bases from V and 6 from J; bases not matched to a gene: 1. CDR3 size: 13 residues. The CDR3 spells CASSLAGRDTQYF. CDR3 coding DNA: TGTGCCAGCAGCTTGGCCGGGAGGGATACGCAGTATTTT. The complete variable domain, with remaining parts taken from reference TRBV5-4 and TRBJ2-3, reads ETGVTQSPTHLIKTRGQQVTLRCSSQSGHNTVSWYQQALGQGPQFIFQYYREEENGRGNFPPRFSGLQFPNYSSELNVNALELDDSALYLCASSLAGRDTQYFGPGTRLTVL.

This rearrangement joins TRBV28 to TRBJ2-1, with unresolved D. V gave up 3 bases and J gave up 7 bases, with 7 bases separating them. Germline loops: CDR1 MDHEN, CDR2 SYDVKM. This CDR3 contains 12 residues. The CDR3 reads CASSFMANEQFF. CDR3 nucleotide sequence: TGTGCCAGCAGTTTTATGGCTAATGAGCAGTTCTTC.